The clone carrying this T cell receptor beta chain was counted many times. The antigen is undetermined. Previously published methods and listed TCR primers were used for the bulk TCR libraries. One entry per CDR3 protein results from TCRdb running MiXCR on the PCR reads. The repertoire includes more than 250,000 distinct CDR3 sequences, over 20% of them detected once, and 0.81% sits in the top ten. The data were obtained in a study of molecular identifiers for immune sequencing clone quantification. Regarding the study as a whole: Same-barcode identical TCR molecules could make highly expanded clones look smaller than they are. The share of molecules held by clones above 20 RNA copies was over 98% in effector cells and under 1% in naive cells.

V was pared by 4 bases and J by 5 bases, with 16 bases of the junction left unmatched. This CDR3 has 19 amino acids. CDR1 is SGDLS, CDR2 YYNGEE, per germline. The TCR comes from a human donor in good health. Some libraries in this study had Jurkat cell RNA spiked in. Material: naive CD8+ T cells from blood, with Jurkat cell RNA spiked in. Subset described: FACS-sorted CD8+CD4-CCR7+CD45RA+ naive T cells. J is TRBJ2-2 and V is TRBV9, with 11 bases that match TRBD1. The chain's CDR3 is CASSRIYRTGGIGTGELFF. The DNA of the CDR3 is TGTGCCAGCAGCCGAATATATAGGACAGGGGGCATAGGGACCGGGGAGCTGTTTTTT.